This TCR beta chain was captured in a study of human T cells and chemical hapten exposure. Study at large: Readings were taken at 6 days from patch tests that had applied 0.01% DPC to the upper back. General study findings and limits: Versus controls, expanded TCRs had significantly more large CDR3 similarity clusters.

This clonotype was counted at least ten times. Antigen unknown. Time point described: patch test 2, 6 weeks after DPC sensitization. As for treatment: therapeutic diphenylcyclopropenone sensitization with weekly scalp DPC. The total RNA was obtained from whole blood that was not fractionated. Germline loops: CDR1 MDHEN, CDR2 SYDVKM. The length of the CDR3 is 12 residues. The V end was cut by 7 bases, the J end by 12 bases, with 13 bases between. As originally analysed: A per-sample median of approximately 100,000 TCRs was observed, with a range of roughly 23,224 to 700,000. One entry per CDR3 protein results from TCRdb running MiXCR on the RACE reads. The V and J calls were not made by the authors but by TCRdb's processing. The table records about 40,000 distinct CDR3 sequences, about 3% of them present only once.

The gene calls are TRBV28 and TRBJ1-6, with a tentative D call TRBD1 (6 bases). Specimen: whole blood, collected in connection with sensitization to the hapten diphenylcyclopropenone (DPC). The receptor was isolated from a man aged 35-49 years with alopecia areata. Some clones in this sample may be carry-over from other donors' samples. CDR3 DNA sequence: TGTGCCAGCACTCCCCCCAGGGGACCCCTCCACTTT. Protein sequence: CASTPPRGPLHF.